A single sample is the source of the 21 T cell receptor beta chains below, sequenced in a study of blood T cell repertoires in COVID-19. TCRdb's copy holds only in-frame clones and misses some; the assay was immunoSEQ multiplex PCR. The sample carries approximately 65,000 clones, approximately 93% recorded once. Sequenced sample: peripheral blood. Receptors were obtained from a man between 70 and 80 years old with active COVID-19.

The chain recombines TRBV14 with TRBJ2-2; D remains ambiguous. From germline, CDR1 is SGHDN and CDR2 FVKESK. V lost 1 base and J lost 1, with 4 bases in between. The CDR3 is made up of 14 amino acids. The CDR3 loop reads CASSQVENTGELFF. CDR3 nucleotides: TGTGCCAGCAGCCAAGTAGAGAACACCGGGGAGCTGTTTTTT. Complete variable domain (other parts from reference TRBV14 and TRBJ2-2): EAGVTQFPSHSVIEKGQTVTLRCDPISGHDNLYWYRRVMGKEIKFLLHFVKESKQDESGMPNNRFLAERTGGTYSTLKVQPAELEDSGVYFCASSQVENTGELFFGEGSRLTVL.

The chain carries TRBV10-3 and TRBJ2-1; 12 bases map to TRBD1. Germline loops: CDR1 ENHRY, CDR2 SYGVKD. The CDR3 spans 16 residues. Trimming removed 6 bases from V and 7 bases from J; junction bases left unmatched: 10. The CDR3: CAISGTGGFTGNEQFF. CDR3 in DNA: TGTGCCATCAGCGGGACAGGGGGCTTCACGGGGAATGAGCAGTTCTTC.

The chain is built from TRBV7-9 and TRBJ1-5; no firm D call. CDR1 SEHNR and CDR2 FQNEAQ come from the germline V gene (reference sequence). The V and J ends lost 2 bases and 5 bases respectively, with 22 bases between them. CDR3 length: 18 amino acids. For the CDR3, the DNA is TGTGCCAGCAGCTTAAGCATAGGTTTCCCCCGACGGGATCAGCCCCAGCATTTT. Its protein is CASSLSIGFPRRDQPQHF.

The J gene is TRBJ2-1, the V gene TRBV4-2, with D possibly being TRBD2 (6 bases). The ends were cut back, 0 bases at V and 9 bases at J, with 15 bases in the middle. The CDR3 is made up of 15 amino acids. CDR1 is LGHNA and CDR2 is YNFKEQ in the germline V gene. CDR3 in DNA: TGTGCCAGCAGCCAAGAGGTGGGGGGAGGTTTTGAGCAGTTCTTC. Translated, it gives CASSQEVGGGFEQFF.

This clone has only one observation. The rearrangement uses TRBV24-1 and TRBJ1-2; D unclear. Germline assignment: CDR1 KGHDR and CDR2 SFDVKD. V was clipped by 3 bases and J by 2 bases, with 6 bases between them. The CDR3 contains 13 residues. CDR3 in DNA: TGTGCCACCAGTGATGAGGCGAACTATGGCTACACCTTC. It yields the protein CATSDEANYGYTF.

This chain connects TRBV6-4 to TRBJ1-3; weak D call: TRBD1 (6 bases). This CDR3 has 15 residues. Trimming cost V 5 bases and J 4 bases, with 15 bases left between them. Germline CDR1 MRHNA, CDR2 SNTAGT. The CDR3 coding sequence is TGTGCCAGCAGTAGAGAACAGGGTGCAGGAAACACCATATATTTT. Amino acid sequence: CASSREQGAGNTIYF.

This clone was seen only once. J is TRBJ1-5 and V is TRBV6-5; D is possibly TRBD1 (5 bases). The V and J ends lost 6 bases and 4 bases respectively, with 10 bases between them. This CDR3 is 13 amino acids long. Germline values: CDR1 MNHEY, CDR2 SVGAGI. The CDR3 spells CASSGGGNQPQHF. The CDR3, as DNA: TGTGCCAGCAGCGGGGGGGGTAATCAGCCCCAGCATTTT.

The chain employs TRBV7-2 and TRBJ1-5; perhaps TRBD1 as D (6 bases). Per germline, CDR1 SGHTA and CDR2 FQGNSA. Trimming left V 5 bases short and J 6 bases short, with 17 bases between. This CDR3 spans 15 amino acids. CDR3 nucleotide sequence: TGTGCCAGCAGCCGCCGGGGGGGCGCGGTTCAGCCCCAGCATTTT. This codes for CASSRRGGAVQPQHF.

This clone showed up just a few times. The chain carries TRBV10-1 and TRBJ1-5, with 8 bases lining up with TRBD1. Germline trimming cut 2 bases from V and 5 bases from J; bases unmatched to any gene: 5. Germline V gene data show CDR1 as WNHNN and CDR2 as SYGVQD (reference sequence). The CDR3 loop spans 15 amino acids. CDR3 DNA: TGCGCCAGCAGTGAGGCGGGACAGGAGTATCAGCCCCAGCATTTT. Translation: CASSEAGQEYQPQHF.

The gene calls are TRBV5-5 and TRBJ2-7, with TRBD1 as a possible D gene (6 bases). The CDR3 contains 13 residues. Germline loops: CDR1 SGHKS, CDR2 YYEKEE (reference sequence). The V end was cut by 0 bases, the J end by 7 bases, with 11 bases between. CDR3 sequence: CASSLDTGREQYV. The CDR3 bases are TGTGCCAGCAGCTTGGATACAGGGCGAGAGCAGTACGTC.

This sequence joins TRBV5-6 and TRBJ1-1; TRBD1 might be the D (6 bases). From germline, CDR1 is SGHDT and CDR2 YYEEEE. This CDR3 is 13 amino acids long. V gave up 2 bases and J gave up 10 bases, with 15 bases separating them. The CDR3 bases are TGTGCCAGCAGCTTCGCCGGGACACCGGCAGCTTTCTTT. The encoded protein is CASSFAGTPAAFF. Full variable domain (remainder filled in from reference TRBV5-6 and TRBJ1-1): DAGVTQSPTHLIKTRGQQVTLRCSPKSGHDTVSWYQQALGQGPQFIFQYYEEEERQRGNFPDRFSGHQFPNYSSELNVNALLLGDSALYLCASSFAGTPAAFFGQGTRLTVV.

This clone was detected once. The J gene is TRBJ2-3, the V gene TRBV29-1, with TRBD2 matching over 10 bases. The CDR3 covers 15 residues. Unmatched junction bases numbered 8, after V lost 5 bases and J lost 3 bases. Germline loops: CDR1 SQVTM, CDR2 ANQGSEA. Here the CDR3 reads CSVSGTSVGTDTQYF. CDR3 sequence (DNA): TGCAGCGTTTCCGGGACTAGCGTAGGGACAGATACGCAGTATTTT.

In its sample, this clone was seen once. This chain joins TRBV6-5 and TRBJ1-1, with D possibly matching TRBD1 (5 bases). In germline, CDR1 is MNHEY, CDR2 SVGAGI. Between the trimmed V and J ends, which lost 10 bases and 0 bases, there was a span of 15 bases. This CDR3 region has 14 residues. The CDR3 DNA follows: TGTGCCAACAGAACTGGACATTTGAACACTGAAGCTTTCTTT. Translated, it gives CANRTGHLNTEAFF.

This rearrangement joins TRBV6-5 to TRBJ2-1, with 9 positions matching TRBD1. The V and J ends lost 4 bases and 7 bases, in that order; junction bases with no gene match: 5. Per germline, CDR1 MNHEY and CDR2 SVGAGI. The CDR3 length is 14 residues. The CDR3 sequence: CASSSGTGMNEQFF. The CDR3 DNA is TGTGCCAGCAGTTCCGGGACAGGGATGAATGAGCAGTTCTTC.

V and J are TRBV10-3 and TRBJ2-3, with 9 positions matching TRBD1. CDR3 length: 14 amino acids. Germline-derived CDR1 and CDR2 are ENHRY and SYGVKD. V dropped 7 bases and J dropped 2; count of bases not matched to a gene: 4. The CDR3: CAIKGTGYTDTQYF. CDR3 nucleotides: TGTGCCATCAAAGGGACAGGGTACACAGATACGCAGTATTTT.

The rearrangement uses TRBV11-2 and TRBJ2-1; 14 bases are a match to TRBD2. The CDR3 covers 14 residues. V shed 6 bases and J 15 bases; nucleotides not matched to a gene: 10. Germline CDR1 SGHAT, CDR2 FQNNGV. In DNA form, the CDR3 reads TGTGCCAGCAGTTCACCGGGACTAGCGGGGGCACGGTTCTTC. Protein sequence: CASSSPGLAGARFF.

J is TRBJ1-4 and V is TRBV4-1, with D unclear. From germline, CDR1 is MGHRA and CDR2 YSYEKL. CDR3 length: 15 amino acids. Trimming pared 1 base from V and 7 bases from J, leaving 13 bases between. CDR3 bases: TGCGCCAGCAGCCAAGCACGGGTGGGTGGTGAAAAACTGTTTTTT. Translation gives CASSQARVGGEKLFF.

The rearrangement joins TRBV6-8 to TRBJ2-7, with D perhaps TRBD2 (6 bases). V gave up 6 bases and J gave up 3 bases, with 15 bases separating them. This CDR3 has 14 amino acids. Germline V gene sequence: CDR1 MNHGY, CDR2 SAAAGT. CDR3 in amino acids: CASSHPPGDYEQYV. CDR3 in DNA: TGTGCCAGCAGCCACCCCCCGGGAGACTACGAGCAGTACGTC.

V is TRBV5-1 and J is TRBJ1-1, with D possibly being TRBD1 (6 bases). Trimming took 5 bases from V and 0 from J, leaving 11 bases between them. Germline values: CDR1 SGHRS, CDR2 YFSETQ. CDR3 length: 14 residues. The CDR3 is CASRAGVMNTEAFF. The CDR3 DNA sequence: TGCGCCAGCAGAGCAGGGGTTATGAACACTGAAGCTTTCTTT.

The chain has TRBV15 and TRBJ1-5; the D gene is possibly TRBD1 (5 bases). Trimming took off 0 bases at V and 0 bases at J, with 9 bases between the two ends. The CDR3 covers 16 residues. Germline loops: CDR1 LNHNV, CDR2 YYDKDF (reference sequence). CDR3 coding DNA: TGTGCCACCAGCAGAGATCCGACAGTTAGCAATCAGCCCCAGCATTTT. Residues: CATSRDPTVSNQPQHF.

The rearrangement joins TRBV5-1 to TRBJ1-1; D ambiguous. The CDR3 contains 14 residues. Trimming took 1 base from V and 1 from J, leaving 8 bases between them. Germline CDR1 SGHRS, CDR2 YFSETQ. CDR3 DNA sequence: TGCGCCAGCAGCTTGTATGTAGCGAACACTGAAGCTTTCTTT. It specifies CASSLYVANTEAFF. The full variable domain, its missing parts supplied by reference TRBV5-1 and TRBJ1-1, is KAGVTQTPRYLIKTRGQQVTLSCSPISGHRSVSWYQQTPGQGLQFLFEYFSETQRNKGNFPGRFSGRQFSNSRSEMNVSTLELGDSALYLCASSLYVANTEAFFGQGTRLTVV.